The 23 T cell receptor beta chains reported below all come from one sample, sequenced in a study of blood T cell repertoires in COVID-19. Repertoires were generated with immunoSEQ multiplex PCR, while TCRdb's copy carries only in-frame clones and drops some. The sample has about 31,000 clones, 80% to 90% seen once. The sequencing sample was made of peripheral blood. These receptors came from a woman aged 40 to 50 with active or convalescent COVID-19.

The V gene is TRBV29-1, the J gene TRBJ1-2, with TRBD1 matching over 9 bases. The CDR3 runs to 13 residues. Germline V gene lookup returns CDR1 SQVTM and CDR2 ANQGSEA. V shed 4 bases, J shed 5 bases, and the junction held 5 bases outside the gene matches. The CDR3 nucleotides are TGCAGCGTTGGAGGACAGGGGTCTTATGGCTACACCTTC. It codes for CSVGGQGSYGYTF.

The genes are TRBV27 and TRBJ1-5, with D maybe TRBD1 (5 bases). This CDR3 is 14 amino acids long. Germline-derived CDR1 and CDR2 are MNHEY and SMNVEV (reference sequence). The V end was cut by 5 bases, the J end by 3 bases, with 11 bases between. The CDR3 DNA reads as TGTGCCAGCAGTCCAAGACAGCTCAATCAGCCCCAGCATTTT. Protein: CASSPRQLNQPQHF.

The gene calls are TRBV9 and TRBJ2-5, with TRBD1 matching 10 bases. This CDR3 region has 14 residues. The J segment lost 5 bases and the V segment lost 3 bases, leaving 4 bases of the junction unmatched. Per the germline V gene, CDR1 is SGDLS and CDR2 is YYNGEE. In DNA form, the CDR3 reads TGTGCCAGCAGCGGACAGGGGGCCGGGGAGACCCAGTACTTC. Translated: CASSGQGAGETQYF.

This chain links TRBV28 with TRBJ1-1, with 8 bases aligning to TRBD1. CDR1 and CDR2 from the germline V gene are MDHEN and SYDVKM. This CDR3 has 14 amino acids. Trimming took 5 bases from V and 4 from J; bases not matched to a gene: 6. The CDR3 sequence: CASSLGDRTTEAFF. In DNA, the CDR3 is TGTGCCAGCAGTCTAGGGGACAGGACCACTGAAGCTTTCTTT.

The chain is built from TRBV6-5 and TRBJ2-5, with TRBD1 identical over 7 bases. Germline CDR1 reads MNHEY; CDR2 reads SVGAGI. CDR3 length: 14 residues. J lost 4 bases, V lost 5 bases, and 7 bases had no gene match. CDR3 bases: TGTGCCAGCAGTCAACGACACAGGGGAGAGACCCAGTACTTC. Protein product: CASSQRHRGETQYF.

The CDR3 nucleotides read TGTGCCAGCAGCCCCCAGGGGGCTCCTAGGGAGACCCAGTACTTC. Translating it yields CASSPQGAPRETQYF. This rearrangement joins TRBV7-3 to TRBJ2-5; 8 nucleotides align to TRBD1. J was trimmed by 5 bases and V by 5 bases; bases with no gene match: 10. CDR1 and CDR2 from the germline V gene are SGHTA and FQGTGA. CDR3 length: 15 amino acids.

V usage is TRBV18 and J usage is TRBJ1-2; TRBD1 agrees at 7 bases. Losses at the gene ends were 3 bases for V and 6 bases for J; bases not matched to a gene: 16. The CDR3 has 17 amino acids. Per the germline V gene, CDR1 is KGHSH and CDR2 is LQKENI. CDR3 loop: CASSPRDRVIRLDGYTF. CDR3 nucleotides: TGTGCCAGCTCACCGAGAGACAGGGTGATTCGTTTGGATGGCTACACCTTC.

The chain is built from TRBV18 and TRBJ1-1, with unresolved D. Germline V gene sequence: CDR1 KGHSH, CDR2 LQKENI. The length of the CDR3 is 13 residues. V gave up 3 bases and J gave up 5 bases, with 10 bases separating them. The DNA for the CDR3 is TGTGCCAGCTCACCGGAGGGTTGGACTGAAGCTTTCTTT. Amino acid sequence: CASSPEGWTEAFF.

V and J are TRBV30 and TRBJ2-5; 8 bases align to TRBD2. The J segment lost 2 bases and the V segment lost 0 bases, leaving 8 bases of the junction unmatched. Per the germline V gene, CDR1 is GTSNPN and CDR2 is SVGIG (reference sequence). The CDR3 sequence is 16 residues long. The CDR3 DNA sequence: TGTGCCTGGAGTGTAGGAATCGGGAGGGGACAAGAGACCCAGTACTTC. Its protein product is CAWSVGIGRGQETQYF.

The rearrangement uses TRBV19 and TRBJ2-1; D gene unclear. V lost 0 bases to trimming and J lost 4 bases, with 10 bases between them. The V gene's germline CDR1 is LNHDA and CDR2 SQIVND (reference sequence). The CDR3 spans 15 residues. In nucleotides, the CDR3 is TGTGCCAGTAGTATAGATAGCAGCGAGTACAATGAGCAGTTCTTC. Protein product: CASSIDSSEYNEQFF.

The chain recombines TRBV30 with TRBJ2-7; D might be TRBD1 (7 bases). Trimming left V 3 bases short and J 6 bases short, with 15 bases between. From germline, CDR1 is GTSNPN and CDR2 SVGIG (reference sequence). This CDR3 is built from 13 residues. The CDR3: CAWSRGAPREQYF. CDR3 in DNA: TGTGCCTGGAGCAGGGGGGCCCCCCGCGAGCAGTACTTC.

The gene calls are TRBV6-2 or TRBV6-3 and TRBJ2-1, with TRBD2 matching over 8 bases. Germline CDR1 is MNHEY and CDR2 is SVGEGT. The J segment lost 1 base and the V segment lost 0 bases, leaving 8 bases of the junction unmatched. The CDR3 contains 18 residues. The CDR3 loop reads CASSYSGLAGLSYNEQFF. The CDR3 coding sequence is TGTGCCAGCAGTTACTCGGGGCTAGCGGGTTTATCCTACAATGAGCAGTTCTTC.

This chain uses TRBV7-8 with TRBJ2-3, with a weak D call TRBD2 (6 bases). V lost 1 base, J lost 6 bases, and 8 bases lay in between. Germline V gives CDR1 SGHVS, CDR2 FQNEAQ. CDR3 length equals 13 residues. For the CDR3, the DNA is TGTGCCAGCAGCTTAGGACTAGGCGATACGCAGTATTTT. It is translated as CASSLGLGDTQYF. Drawing the rest from reference TRBV7-8 and TRBJ2-3, the complete variable domain is GAGVSQSPRYKVAKRGQDVALRCDPISGHVSLFWYQQALGQGPEFLTYFQNEAQLDKSGLPSDRFFAERPEGSVSTLKIQRTQQEDSAVYLCASSLGLGDTQYFGPGTRLTVL.

This chain joins TRBV6-5 and TRBJ1-1, with 9 bases aligning to TRBD1. This CDR3 is 14 amino acids long. In germline, CDR1 is MNHEY, CDR2 SVGAGI. V shed 8 bases, J shed 8 bases, and the junction held 12 bases outside the gene matches. The CDR3 nucleotides are TGTGCCAGCTCGACCCGGGACAGGGCCGAGGAAGCTTTCTTT. Its translation is CASSTRDRAEEAFF.

CDR3 sequence reads: CASSFGTGPYSNQPQHF. CDR3 sequence (DNA): TGTGCCAGCAGTTTCGGGACAGGACCGTATAGCAATCAGCCCCAGCATTTT. The J gene is TRBJ1-5, the V gene TRBV28; the match to TRBD1 covers 8 bases. The CDR3 contains 17 residues. The V gene end was trimmed by 3 bases and the J gene end by 0 bases; junction bases not matched to a gene: 7. CDR1 is MDHEN and CDR2 is SYDVKM in the germline V gene.

This chain connects TRBV28 to TRBJ2-5; TRBD2 aligns across 16 bases. The CDR3 spans 17 residues. V shed 5 bases and J 5 bases; nucleotides not matched to a gene: 8. Germline values: CDR1 MDHEN, CDR2 SYDVKM. The CDR3 region has the DNA TGTGCCAGCAGTCCCGGGACTAGCGGGAGGGTAGGGGAGACCCAGTACTTC. It specifies CASSPGTSGRVGETQYF.

The chain links TRBV5-5 to TRBJ2-7; D may be TRBD1 (5 bases). Germline CDR1 reads SGHKS; CDR2 reads YYEKEE (reference sequence). The V end lost 0 bases, the J end lost 5 bases, and 15 bases lay between the germline ends. The CDR3 extends over 15 amino acids. The CDR3 DNA is TGTGCCAGCAGCTTGGCCCTCCAGGGTAGCCACGAGCAGTACTTC. Translated, it gives CASSLALQGSHEQYF.

CDR3 nucleotides: TGTGCCTGGAGTGTACGTGGCTCCGCGGGCGGCGAGCAGTACTTC. Its translation: CAWSVRGSAGGEQYF. The genes are TRBV30 and TRBJ2-7; D is possibly TRBD2 (5 bases). V dropped 0 bases and J dropped 6 bases, with 18 bases sitting between them. In germline, CDR1 is GTSNPN, CDR2 SVGIG (reference sequence). This CDR3 has 15 residues.

The chain uses TRBV10-1 and TRBJ2-3; 15 nucleotides align to TRBD2. The J segment lost 3 bases and the V segment lost 2 bases, leaving 9 bases of the junction unmatched. The V gene's germline CDR1 is WNHNN and CDR2 SYGVQD (reference sequence). The CDR3 runs to 19 residues. The CDR3 coding sequence is TGCGCCAGCAGTGAGGGGAACCTTGGGACTAGCGGGAGGACAGATACGCAGTATTTT. Residues: CASSEGNLGTSGRTDTQYF.

The rearrangement uses TRBV28 and TRBJ1-5; TRBD1 might be the D (5 bases). V dropped 7 bases and J dropped 6 bases, with 13 bases sitting between them. This CDR3 is 13 amino acids long. Germline-derived CDR1 and CDR2 are MDHEN and SYDVKM. CDR3 region: CASIQGGGQPQHF. The CDR3 nucleotides read TGTGCCAGCATTCAGGGCGGCGGTCAGCCCCAGCATTTT.

The rearrangement uses TRBV25-1 and TRBJ2-7; the match to TRBD2 covers 12 bases. Losses at the gene ends were 3 bases for V and 3 bases for J; bases not matched to a gene: 3. From germline, CDR1 is MGHDK and CDR2 SYGVNS. The CDR3 runs 15 residues. The CDR3 sequence is CASSDGLAGLYEQYF. The CDR3 DNA follows: TGTGCCAGCAGTGATGGACTAGCGGGGCTCTACGAGCAGTACTTC.

This rearrangement joins TRBV27 to TRBJ1-3; possible D gene TRBD1, 6 bases. This CDR3 region has 16 residues. Germline lookup yields CDR1 MNHEY and CDR2 SMNVEV (reference sequence). Trimming stripped 7 bases from V and 3 bases from J, with 19 bases between. The CDR3 sequence is CASTKRGGLSGNTIYF. In nucleotides, the CDR3 is TGTGCCAGCACGAAACGAGGGGGATTGAGTGGAAACACCATATATTTT.

The chain has TRBV30 and TRBJ2-1, with 10 nucleotides matching TRBD1. Germline CDR1 and CDR2: GTSNPN and SVGIG (reference sequence). The CDR3 is 15 amino acids. J lost 4 bases, V lost 2 bases, and 5 bases had no gene match. As DNA, the CDR3 is TGTGCCTGGAGTAAGGGACAGGGGTCATACAATGAGCAGTTCTTC. As protein: CAWSKGQGSYNEQFF.